This T cell receptor (beta chain) was found in a study of beta chain features in type 1 diabetes. Study-level background: On cell yields, gender and age, patients and healthy donors were similar.

The sequenced template was cDNA made from the entire isolated RNA. Naive, central memory and regulatory T cell samples came to a mean of approximately 4 million reads. The assay was immunoSEQ multiplex PCR, and TCRdb's table has in-frame clones only and misses some. The table shows 400,000 to 550,000 clones, with about an eighth occurring only once. Germline CDR1 and CDR2: SGHNT and YYREEE (reference sequence). The CDR3 is 15 amino acids. The ends were cut back, 4 bases at V and 2 bases at J, with 15 bases in the middle. Purity exceeded 95% in all sorted populations. Findings of the study overall: cDNA sequencing could over-represent cells with high TCR expression.

Notes on this clone: Its specificity is unknown.

The receptor was derived from a woman under 30 in good health. The source material was naive CD4+ T cells from blood. The chain uses TRBV5-4 and TRBJ1-2; tentatively, D is TRBD1 (5 bases). The CDR3 loop reads CASSPAWRDNYGYTF. In DNA, the CDR3 is TGTGCCAGCAGCCCCGCATGGCGGGACAACTATGGCTACACCTTC.